This TCR beta chain originates from a study of tissue T cells after allogeneic stem cell transplantation. V shed 4 bases and J shed 3 bases, with 9 bases lying between them. This CDR3 spans 13 amino acids. CDR1 SNHLY and CDR2 FYNGKV come from the germline V gene (reference sequence). General observations from the study: Anatomically similar tissues had similar TCR repertoires within each patient.

Clones were read by immunoSEQ multiplex PCR, and TCRdb kept only the in-frame ones, dropping some. The data hold about 5,000 clones, with around 52% observed a single time. As for this clone: Its antigen is as yet unknown. Gene names are mouse gene names. Read data end 1 residue before the CDR3 end; the end is taken from the germline J gene.

Documented time point: mouse harvest day 7 after allogeneic transplant. Mouse grafts combined 10^7 T-cell-depleted bone marrow cells with 10^6 splenic CD5+ T cells. Mice had MHC-mismatched B6 into BALB/c GVHD, sampled day 7 or 14. The sequence was obtained from a female BALB/c mouse given C57BL/6 T cells with graft-versus-host disease after an allogeneic hematopoietic cell transplant. The material sequenced was gut tissue. This chain joins TRBV3 and TRBJ1-2, with D possibly being TRBD1 (6 bases). CDR3 loop: CASSSGQYSDYTF. CDR3 bases read: TGTGCCAGCAGCTCTGGACAGTACTCCGACTACACC.